A selection of T cell receptor beta chains follows, all from one sample in a study of T cell responses to AZD1222 COVID-19 vaccine. TCRdb's copy holds only in-frame clones and misses some; the assay was immunoSEQ multiplex PCR. The sample lists approximately 110,000 clones; 80% to 95% were seen once. Material: peripheral blood, obtained 28 days after the second AZD1222 dose. The source of these receptors is an adult who received the AZD1222 COVID-19 vaccine. The CDR3 runs from the conserved cysteine through the conserved F or W. D genes are given only for firm matches. A clone size is listed for some rows: how often the clone was seen (once, few, many), or a class if it is expanded.

j_gene,v_gene,abundance,d_gene,CDR3nt,CDR3aa
TRBJ2-1,TRBV18,NA,TRBD2,TGTGCCAGCTCACCACCGTATTCTAGCGGGATGAATGAGCAGTTCTTC,CASSPPYSSGMNEQFF
TRBJ2-7,TRBV5-4,NA,TRBD1,TGTGCCAGCACCCCCCGGGACAGGGGTGGCGAGCAGTACTTC,CASTPRDRGGEQYF
TRBJ2-7,TRBV6-5,NA,NA,TGTGCCAGCAGTTACGGACCCAATTTTTACGAGCAGTACTTC,CASSYGPNFYEQYF
TRBJ1-1,TRBV2,NA,NA,TGTGCCAGCAGTCCGCGAGGAGGAAACACTGAAGCTTTCTTT,CASSPRGGNTEAFF
TRBJ1-1,TRBV12-5,NA,TRBD1,TGTGCTAGTGGTTTGTCGGACAGGGATGAAGCTTTCTTT,CASGLSDRDEAFF
TRBJ2-4,TRBV14,NA,NA,TGTGCCAGCAGCTTAGGAGCTGCCAAAAACATTCAGTACTTC,CASSLGAAKNIQYF
TRBJ1-6,TRBV6-5,NA,TRBD1,TGTGCCACCGCAAACAGGGGTTATTCACCCCTCCACTTT,CATANRGYSPLHF
TRBJ1-1,TRBV20-1,NA,NA,TGCAGGGGAGGGAGGAACACTGAAGCTTTCTTT,CRGGRNTEAFF
TRBJ2-3,TRBV5-1,NA,NA,TGCGCCAGCAGCTTGAACACAGATACGCAGTATTTT,CASSLNTDTQYF
TRBJ1-1,TRBV3-1/TRBV3-2,NA,TRBD1,TGTGCCAGCAGCCAACGGACAGGCATAGAAGCTTTCTTT,CASSQRTGIEAFF
TRBJ1-1,TRBV27,NA,NA,TGTGCCAGCAGTTTAGGTATCAGGGCCACTGAAGCTTTCTTT,CASSLGIRATEAFF
TRBJ2-1,TRBV12-3/TRBV12-4,once,NA,TGTGCCAGCAGTTTTGTGGGTGAGCAGTTCTTC,CASSFVGEQFF
TRBJ1-2,TRBV7-9,NA,NA,TGTGCCAGCAGCTTCTCGGGGCTCGGCTACACCTTC,CASSFSGLGYTF
TRBJ1-2,TRBV5-5,NA,TRBD1,TGTGCCAGCAGCTTGGTGGGACAGGCATCCAATGGCTACACCTTC,CASSLVGQASNGYTF
TRBJ2-1,TRBV6-5,once,TRBD2,TGTGCCAGCGAGCTGCGGGAGGGTTGGGGTGAGCAGTTCTTC,CASELREGWGEQFF
TRBJ1-1,TRBV28,NA,NA,TGTGCCAGCAGTCAGGCAGGCCAAAGGAACACTGAAGCTTTCTTT,CASSQAGQRNTEAFF
TRBJ2-7,TRBV28,NA,NA,TGTGCCAGCAGTTTATCAGGGGACCACGAGCAGTACTTC,CASSLSGDHEQYF
TRBJ1-2,TRBV7-9,NA,TRBD1,TGTGCCAGCAGCTTAAACAGGGGGCAAAACTATGGCTACACCTTC,CASSLNRGQNYGYTF
TRBJ1-4,TRBV20-1,NA,NA,TGCAGTGCTAGAGACGGTGAAAAACTGTTTTTT,CSARDGEKLFF
TRBJ2-2,TRBV5-1,NA,NA,TGCGCCAGCAGCTTGGTAGGGGTTTCGAACACCGGGGAGCTGTTTTTT,CASSLVGVSNTGELFF
TRBJ1-4,TRBV7-8,NA,TRBD1,TGTGCCAGCAGCGGAAGGGACAGCCCTAATGAAAAACTGTTTTTT,CASSGRDSPNEKLFF
TRBJ2-2,TRBV18,NA,NA,TGTGCCAGCTCACCGGGACGGGCGAACACCGGGGAGCTGTTTTTT,CASSPGRANTGELFF
TRBJ2-2,TRBV6-5,NA,NA,TGTGCCAGCAGTTACGAGGGTTCCACCGGGGAGCTGTTTTTT,CASSYEGSTGELFF
TRBJ1-1,TRBV6-5,NA,NA,TGTGCCAGCAGTTACGGGTTAACAGGGTTTTCTGAAGCTTTCTTT,CASSYGLTGFSEAFF
TRBJ1-6,TRBV28,NA,TRBD1,TGTGCCAGCAGTTTGGGGACAGATAATTCACCCCTCCACTTT,CASSLGTDNSPLHF
TRBJ2-2,TRBV7-9,NA,NA,TGTGCCAGCAGCTTCTGGAGGGCCACCGGGGAGCTGTTTTTT,CASSFWRATGELFF
TRBJ2-5,TRBV2,NA,NA,TGTGCCAGCAAGGTGCGGAGCCCTGGGACCCAGTACTTC,CASKVRSPGTQYF
TRBJ2-5,TRBV7-8,NA,TRBD2,TGTGCCAGCAGCTTAGCGCTTTTCGGGCGGGGGATCCAAGAGACCCAGTACTTC,CASSLALFGRGIQETQYF
TRBJ2-4,TRBV2,NA,NA,TGTGCCAGCAGCAGGTCAGAGACCAAAAACATTCAGTACTTC,CASSRSETKNIQYF
TRBJ2-7,TRBV14,once,NA,TGTGCCAGCAGCCTGACGGACAGTGCCTACGAGCAGTACTTC,CASSLTDSAYEQYF
TRBJ1-1,TRBV20-1,NA,NA,TGCAGTGCTAGGAAGGCTCCTGAAGCTTTCTTT,CSARKAPEAFF
TRBJ2-1,TRBV6-5,NA,NA,TGTGCCAGCATAAGGGGAGACTCCTACAATGAGCAGTTCTTC,CASIRGDSYNEQFF
TRBJ2-1,TRBV29-1,once,NA,TGCAGCGTTACCCCGCGGGGCCAGGGGTTCTACAATGAGCAGTTCTTC,CSVTPRGQGFYNEQFF
TRBJ2-5,TRBV10-1,NA,TRBD1,TGCGCCAGCAGTGAGGGACAGGGACCTCCCGAGACCCAGTACTTC,CASSEGQGPPETQYF
TRBJ2-3,TRBV23-1,NA,NA,TGCGCCAGCTCCCGTGAGGATACGCAGTATTTT,CASSREDTQYF
TRBJ2-7,TRBV10-3,NA,NA,TGTGCCATCAGTTCCAGCAGGGACCGAACCTACGAGCAGTACTTC,CAISSSRDRTYEQYF
TRBJ1-3,TRBV6-5,few,NA,TGTGCCAGCAGTTGGGACTTGTCGGGAAACACCATATATTTT,CASSWDLSGNTIYF
TRBJ1-5,TRBV6-5,NA,NA,TGTGCCAGCAGTCCCGGGGAAGGGCTCAATCAGCCCCAGCATTTT,CASSPGEGLNQPQHF
TRBJ1-6,TRBV27,NA,NA,TGTGCCAGCAGCCCCGACAGAGCGAGGAATTCACCCCTCCACTTT,CASSPDRARNSPLHF
TRBJ1-3,TRBV5-1,NA,NA,TGCGCCAGCAGCCTAGGACCGAGCTCTGGAAACACCATATATTTT,CASSLGPSSGNTIYF
TRBJ2-7,TRBV15,once,NA,TGTGCCACCAGCAGAGAGGGAGGTAGCAACGAGCAGTACTTC,CATSREGGSNEQYF
TRBJ2-3,TRBV5-6,NA,NA,TGTGCCAGCAGCTTTATGACCTTCACAGATACGCAGTATTTT,CASSFMTFTDTQYF
TRBJ2-3,TRBV9,NA,NA,TGTGCCAGCAGCGTAGTACTTGATACGCAGTATTTT,CASSVVLDTQYF
TRBJ2-7,TRBV4-1,few,NA,TGCGCCAGCAGCCAAGGCGGGCGGGAGCAGTACTTC,CASSQGGREQYF
TRBJ1-1,TRBV3-1/TRBV3-2,NA,NA,TGTGCCAGCAGCCAGGCCCAGAACACTGAAGCTTTCTTT,CASSQAQNTEAFF
TRBJ2-7,TRBV5-1,once,NA,TGCGCCAGCAGCAACCCTTCCAGCTCCTACGAGCAGTACTTC,CASSNPSSSYEQYF
TRBJ1-5,TRBV18,NA,TRBD1,TGTGCCAGCTCACCTCAGCTCCCCTGGACAGGGACCAATCAGCCCCAGCATTTT,CASSPQLPWTGTNQPQHF
TRBJ2-1,TRBV28,NA,NA,TGTGCCAGCAGTTTATCAGCTAGCTCCTACAATGAGCAGTTCTTC,CASSLSASSYNEQFF
TRBJ2-3,TRBV29-1,NA,TRBD2,TGCAGCGCACCTCGGGTAGCGGGAGTGTCAGATACGCAGTATTTT,CSAPRVAGVSDTQYF
TRBJ2-7,TRBV6-5,NA,NA,TGTGCCAGCCAGGTGGGGGACTCCTACGAGCAGTACTTC,CASQVGDSYEQYF
TRBJ1-5,TRBV5-5,NA,NA,TGTGCCAGCAGCTTGGTGCAGGGTGGTCAGCCCCAGCATTTT,CASSLVQGGQPQHF
TRBJ2-7,TRBV6-1,once,TRBD1,TGTGCCAGCAGTGAAGCGGACAGGGGGCGAACTTGGGGCGAGCAGTACTTC,CASSEADRGRTWGEQYF
TRBJ2-7,TRBV3-1/TRBV3-2,NA,TRBD2,TGTGCCAGCAGCTCGGGAGGGTACGAGCAGTACTTC,CASSSGGYEQYF
TRBJ1-4,TRBV28,NA,NA,TGTGCCAGCAGTCCATCGGGGGCAACTAATGAAAAACTGTTTTTT,CASSPSGATNEKLFF
TRBJ2-1,TRBV5-6,NA,TRBD2,TGTGCCAGCAGACTAGCGGGAGACAATGAGCAGTTCTTC,CASRLAGDNEQFF
TRBJ2-6,TRBV3-1/TRBV3-2,NA,NA,TGTGCCAGCAGCCAAGAGCGGCCTTGGGATTCTGGGGCCAACGTCCTGACTTTC,CASSQERPWDSGANVLTF
TRBJ1-1,TRBV9,once,NA,TGTGCCAGCAGGGGGACGGATAACACTGAAGCTTTCTTT,CASRGTDNTEAFF
TRBJ2-2,TRBV9,NA,TRBD2,TGTGCCAGCAGCGTAAGGAGCGGGAGTCCCGGGGAGCTGTTTTTT,CASSVRSGSPGELFF
TRBJ1-4,TRBV27,NA,NA,TGTGCCAGCAGTTTATATCGGATGCCAGGGGTCGAACTGTTTTTT,CASSLYRMPGVELFF